These T cell receptor beta chains were read from a single sample in a study of shared clonotypes between healthy human individuals. The table came from immunoSEQ multiplex PCR; TCRdb's copy has only in-frame clones and leaves some out. The table has roughly 2.2 million clones, around 90% seen once. Material for sequencing was naive CD4+ T cells from PBMCs. The receptor source for this set is a young man in good health. Some clones in this sample may be carry-over from other donors' samples. CDR3s include the opening cysteine and the closing phenylalanine or tryptophan. The D gene is left open where the match is weak. Clone size is not always given. Where it is, it says once, few, many or a class for expanded clones.

d_call	cdr3_length	v_call	clone_size	j_call	cdr3_nt	cdr3_aa
.	11	TRBV2	.	TRBJ2-1	TGTGCCAGCAGTGAACCGGGGGAGCAGTTCTTC	CASSEPGEQFF
.	14	TRBV28	.	TRBJ2-7	TGTGCCAGCAGTTTCCCGACAGGAGTCGGCGAGCAGTACTTC	CASSFPTGVGEQYF
.	15	TRBV6-1	.	TRBJ1-5	TGTGCCAGCACTAGGGGGTTTAGGGACAATCAGCCCCAGCATTTT	CASTRGFRDNQPQHF
.	14	TRBV19	.	TRBJ2-7	TGTGCCAGTAGTATTTCCGGGACCCGGTACGAGCAGTACTTC	CASSISGTRYEQYF
.	13	TRBV2	.	TRBJ1-2	TGTGCCAGCAGTGAAAGGCAGGGTGGAGGCTACACCTTC	CASSERQGGGYTF
TRBD2	15	TRBV27	.	TRBJ2-1	TGTGCCAGCAGATCCGGGACTAGCTTTTTCTATGAGCAGTTCTTC	CASRSGTSFFYEQFF
.	13	TRBV15	.	TRBJ2-7	TGTGCCACCAGCAGAGACCAGGGCTACGAGCAGTACTTC	CATSRDQGYEQYF
.	15	TRBV4-1	.	TRBJ2-5	TGCGCCAGCAGCCAAGATGGATACAAGCAAGAGACCCAGTACTTC	CASSQDGYKQETQYF
TRBD1	20	TRBV2	.	TRBJ1-3	TGTGCCAGCAGGCCCGGGACAGGGAAGGTAGTGGATGTTGCTGGAAACACCATATATTTT	CASRPGTGKVVDVAGNTIYF
TRBD1	13	TRBV7-8	.	TRBJ1-2	TGTGCCAGCAGCTCGAGACAGGGGTGGGGCTACACCTTC	CASSSRQGWGYTF
.	13	TRBV2	.	TRBJ2-5	TGTGCCAGCAGTGGGGAATCCGGGGAGACCCAGTACTTC	CASSGESGETQYF
TRBD1	15	TRBV6-5	.	TRBJ2-1	TGTGCCAGCAGTAGCCAGGGGGCGCGGTACAATGAGCAGTTCTTC	CASSSQGARYNEQFF
.	15	TRBV7-2	few	TRBJ1-1	TGTGCCAGCAGCTTACGAAGGTTCTCGGATACTGAAGCTTTCTTT	CASSLRRFSDTEAFF